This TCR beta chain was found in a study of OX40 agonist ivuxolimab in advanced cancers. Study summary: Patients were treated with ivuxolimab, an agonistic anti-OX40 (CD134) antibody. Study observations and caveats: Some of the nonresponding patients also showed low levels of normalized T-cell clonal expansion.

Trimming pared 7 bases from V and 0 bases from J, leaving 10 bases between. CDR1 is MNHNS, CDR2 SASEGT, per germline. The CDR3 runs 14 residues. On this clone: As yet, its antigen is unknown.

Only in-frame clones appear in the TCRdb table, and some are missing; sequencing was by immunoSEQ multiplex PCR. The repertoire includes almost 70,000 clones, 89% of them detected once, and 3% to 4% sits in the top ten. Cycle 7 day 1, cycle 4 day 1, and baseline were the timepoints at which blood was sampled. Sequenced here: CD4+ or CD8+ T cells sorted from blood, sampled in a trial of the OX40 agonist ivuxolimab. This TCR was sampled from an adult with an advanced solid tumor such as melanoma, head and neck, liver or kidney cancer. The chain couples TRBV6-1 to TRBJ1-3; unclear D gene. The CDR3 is CASIGLNSGNTIYF. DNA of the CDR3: TGTGCCAGCATCGGACTGAACTCTGGAAACACCATATATTTT.